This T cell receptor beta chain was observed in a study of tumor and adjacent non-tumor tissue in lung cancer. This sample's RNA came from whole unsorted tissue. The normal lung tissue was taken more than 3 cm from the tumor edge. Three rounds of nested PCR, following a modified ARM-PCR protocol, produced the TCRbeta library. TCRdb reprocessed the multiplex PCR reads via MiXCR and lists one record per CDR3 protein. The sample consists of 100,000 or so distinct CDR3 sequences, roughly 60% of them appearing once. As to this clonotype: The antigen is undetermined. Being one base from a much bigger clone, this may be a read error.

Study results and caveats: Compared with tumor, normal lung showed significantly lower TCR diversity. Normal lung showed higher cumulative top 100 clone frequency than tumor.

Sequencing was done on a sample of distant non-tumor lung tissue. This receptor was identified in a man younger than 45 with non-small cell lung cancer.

This chain's CDR3 is CVTSDSRTGGNNEQFF. CDR3 DNA: TGTGTCACCAGTGATTCCCGGACAGGGGGCAATAATGAGCAGTTCTTC. The chain has TRBV24-1 and TRBJ2-1; TRBD1 aligns across 11 bases. CDR3 length: 16 amino acids. Per the germline V gene, CDR1 is KGHDR and CDR2 is SFDVKD.